The clone carrying this TCR beta chain was seen ten or more times. Antigen specificity is unknown. This entry is derived from a study of T cells in Graves' hyperthyroidism and ophthalmopathy. Notes on the study in general: Blood also carried most thyroid clonotypes expanded above 0.001.

Reasons for excluding patients were uncontrolled infection, other autoimmune disease, pregnancy or lactation. Amplification of TCR beta CDR3 regions was performed using RNA transcripts as template. First-round RT-PCR with HTBI primers amplified the TCR CDR3 region. Each CDR3 protein is one row after TCRdb ran MiXCR on the multiplex PCR reads. The table lists 550,000 to 850,000 distinct CDR3 sequences, about 19% of them singletons. This clonotype was obtained from a woman in her forties or fifties with Graves' hyperthyroidism that later progressed to Graves' ophthalmopathy. Sequencing was done on a sample of blood.

In nucleotides, the CDR3 is TGTGCCAGCAGTTTGGGACTACCTGATGAGCAGTTCTTC. Amino acids: CASSLGLPDEQFF. The gene calls are TRBV12-3 or TRBV12-4 and TRBJ2-1; TRBD2 agrees at 7 bases. V lost 3 bases to trimming and J lost 8 bases; unmatched junction nucleotides: 4. This CDR3 contains 13 residues.